The 31 T cell receptor beta chains given below trace back to one sample, sequenced in a study of T-cell memory formation after mild COVID-19. TCRdb reprocessed the 5' RACE reads with MiXCR, giving one entry per CDR3 protein. The sample has roughly 340,000 distinct CDR3 sequences, about 20% seen once. Sequenced material: PBMCs or a T cell subset sorted from them (not recorded which). Every receptor here comes from a man aged 18 to 29 who had mild COVID-19 (a few samples of this study predate the infection). Cell type and time point are not known.

The chain employs TRBV27 and TRBJ1-1; no definite D call. Per germline, CDR1 MNHEY and CDR2 SMNVEV (reference sequence). The CDR3 sequence is 13 residues long. V dropped 8 bases and J dropped 2 bases, with 12 bases sitting between them. For the CDR3, the DNA is TGTGCCAGCGGGTCCCAGGACAACACTGAAGCTTTCTTT. Translating it yields CASGSQDNTEAFF.

In its sample, this clonotype was seen a few times. The chain links TRBV20-1 to TRBJ1-5; D not resolved. Trimming shortened V by 0 bases and J by 5 bases, and 14 bases separated the two germline ends. CDR1 is DFQATT and CDR2 is SNEGSKA in the germline V gene (reference sequence). The CDR3 has 15 residues. The CDR3 sequence is CSARDRDGIYQPQHF. The CDR3 DNA follows: TGCAGTGCTAGAGATCGAGACGGGATCTATCAGCCCCAGCATTTT.

The chain has TRBV9 and TRBJ2-3, with TRBD2 matching over 7 bases. The J segment lost 4 bases and the V segment lost 4 bases, leaving 12 bases of the junction unmatched. This CDR3 region has 16 residues. The V gene's germline CDR1 is SGDLS and CDR2 YYNGEE. CDR3 protein: CASSPRGSGAPDTQYF. For the CDR3, the DNA is TGTGCCAGCAGCCCCCGGGGGAGCGGGGCCCCAGATACGCAGTATTTT.

The chain links TRBV27 to TRBJ2-7; TRBD1 matches at 7 bases. The CDR3 spans 16 residues. V trimming: 4 bases; J trimming: 4 bases; junction bases outside the gene matches: 13. Germline V lookup: CDR1 MNHEY, CDR2 SMNVEV (reference sequence). The CDR3 bases are TGTGCCAGCAGTTCCTGGGACAGTGGGCTCGGGTACGAGCAGTACTTC. This translates into CASSSWDSGLGYEQYF.

This clonotype was seen a few times. The CDR3 protein is CASSQVKDTNQPQHF. DNA for the CDR3: TGCGCCAGCAGCCAAGTGAAGGACACCAATCAGCCCCAGCATTTT. The rearrangement links TRBV4-1 to TRBJ1-5; perhaps TRBD1 as D (5 bases). The germline CDR1 and CDR2 sequences are MGHRA and YSYEKL. This CDR3 region has 15 residues. The V end was cut by 1 base, the J end by 3 bases, with 10 bases between.

This clonotype was observed many times. This chain uses TRBV7-2 with TRBJ2-5; 9 nucleotides agree with TRBD1. The V gene end was trimmed by 5 bases and the J gene end by 3 bases; junction bases not matched to a gene: 4. The CDR3 contains 14 residues. The V gene's germline CDR1 is SGHTA and CDR2 FQGNSA. The CDR3 DNA reads as TGTGCCAGCAGCCTGACAGGGGGTAAAGAGACCCAGTACTTC. The encoded protein is CASSLTGGKETQYF.

This clonotype was seen repeatedly, ten times or more. The chain joins TRBV7-9 to TRBJ1-2; 7 bases match TRBD1. Germline CDR1 reads SEHNR; CDR2 reads FQNEAQ (reference sequence). The CDR3 has 14 residues. With V trimmed by 5 bases and J by 5 bases, 8 bases remained unmatched. The CDR3 DNA is TGTGCCAGCAGCCCGTGGACAGGATCTTATGGCTACACCTTC. Translation: CASSPWTGSYGYTF.

This clonotype was recorded many times. The chain uses TRBV4-3 and TRBJ2-5; D uncertain. The CDR3 is made up of 13 amino acids. CDR1 is LGHNA, CDR2 YSLEER, per germline. V gave up 2 bases and J gave up 3 bases, with 7 bases separating them. The CDR3 DNA follows: TGCGCCAGCAGCCAAACGCTGGAAGAGACCCAGTACTTC. Translated: CASSQTLEETQYF.

This clonotype showed up just a few times. The chain combines TRBV3-1 with TRBJ1-6; D is ambiguous. V shed 0 bases and J shed 9 bases, with 12 bases lying between them. The germline V gene has CDR1 LGHDT and CDR2 YNNKEL (reference sequence). The CDR3 length is 15 residues. CDR3 in amino acids: CASSQDFRLGSPLHF. The CDR3 region has the DNA TGTGCCAGCAGCCAAGATTTCAGGTTGGGTTCACCCCTCCACTTT.

This clonotype was counted between two and nine times. V gene TRBV2 combines with J gene TRBJ1-2; 7 bases are shared with TRBD1. The CDR3 runs to 14 residues. J gave up 7 bases and V 3 bases, and 8 bases lay outside the gene matches. The germline CDR1 and CDR2 sequences are SNHLY and FYNNEI. The CDR3 nucleotides read TGTGCCAGCAGTGAGGACAGGTCTTCGGGTGGCTACACCTTC. Translation gives CASSEDRSSGGYTF. The whole variable domain, remainder taken from reference TRBV2 and TRBJ1-2, is EPEVTQTPSHQVTQMGQEVILRCVPISNHLYFYWYRQILGQKVEFLVSFYNNEISEKSEIFDDQFSVERPDGSNFTLKIRSTKLEDSAMYFCASSEDRSSGGYTFGSGTRLTVV.

This sequence joins TRBV20-1 and TRBJ2-1, with D tentatively TRBD1 (6 bases). This CDR3 is built from 13 residues. Germline values: CDR1 DFQATT, CDR2 SNEGSKA (reference sequence). The V end lost 3 bases, the J end lost 8 bases, and 14 bases lay between the germline ends. The CDR3, as DNA: TGCAGTGCTAGGCCACAGGGTCTGGATGAGCAGTTCTTC. Amino acid sequence: CSARPQGLDEQFF.

Only a few counts were recorded for this clonotype. The J gene is TRBJ2-1, the V gene TRBV7-6; unclear D gene. This CDR3 has 13 residues. V lost 2 bases and J lost 9, with 11 bases in between. CDR1 is SGHVS, CDR2 FNYEAQ, per germline. CDR3 sequence reads: CASSLRVVGEQFF. The DNA for the CDR3 is TGTGCCAGCAGCTTAAGGGTGGTTGGTGAGCAGTTCTTC.

This clonotype was seen a few times. The V gene is TRBV2, the J gene TRBJ1-6; possible D gene TRBD1, 5 bases. Trimming pared 5 bases from V and 10 bases from J, leaving 15 bases between. CDR1 and CDR2 from the germline V gene are SNHLY and FYNNEI. The CDR3 contains 14 residues. The CDR3 protein is CASSLRDFYSPLHF. The CDR3 DNA reads as TGTGCCAGCAGTCTCAGGGATTTCTACTCACCCCTCCACTTT.

This clonotype was detected only a few times. CDR3 in amino acids: CASSLSRATYEQYF. The CDR3 nucleotides read TGTGCCAGCAGTTTATCCAGGGCCACCTACGAGCAGTACTTC. The V gene is TRBV27, the J gene TRBJ2-7; tentatively, D is TRBD1 (5 bases). V lost 0 bases, J lost 2 bases, and 8 bases lay in between. Per germline, CDR1 MNHEY and CDR2 SMNVEV (reference sequence). CDR3 length: 14 amino acids.

CDR3 bases: TGTGCCAGCAGTAAACCCAGGGTAGGAGGGGAGCTGTTTTTT. It is translated as CASSKPRVGGELFF. V usage is TRBV6-2 or TRBV6-3 and J usage is TRBJ2-2; the D gene is possibly TRBD1 (5 bases). This CDR3 has 14 amino acids. Germline V gene data show CDR1 as MNHEY and CDR2 as SVGEGT. V lost 5 bases and J 8 bases, leaving 15 bases between the germline ends.

The V gene is TRBV12-3 or TRBV12-4, the J gene TRBJ2-5; D unresolved. V was cut by 3 bases and J by 7 bases, with 6 bases left in between. CDR3 length: 11 residues. The CDR3 bases are TGTGCCAGCAGTTTTTTGGGGACCCAGTACTTC. This translates into CASSFLGTQYF.

J is TRBJ1-2 and V is TRBV5-1, with 8 bases lining up with TRBD1. Per germline, CDR1 SGHRS and CDR2 YFSETQ. The V gene end was trimmed by 3 bases and the J gene end by 3 bases; junction bases not matched to a gene: 4. This CDR3 region has 14 residues. In DNA, the CDR3 is TGCGCCAGCAGCTCGGGACAGGTAGACTATGGCTACACCTTC. Translated, it gives CASSSGQVDYGYTF.

The V call is TRBV5-1, the J call TRBJ2-7, with a weak D call TRBD1 (5 bases). The V end lost 5 bases, the J end lost 0 bases, and 9 bases lay between the germline ends. The CDR3 extends over 13 amino acids. CDR1 SGHRS and CDR2 YFSETQ come from the germline V gene. The CDR3: CASRRQNSYEQYF. The CDR3 bases are TGCGCCAGCAGGAGACAGAACTCCTACGAGCAGTACTTC.

The rearrangement joins TRBV7-2 to TRBJ1-6; weak D call: TRBD1 (5 bases). Germline CDR1 is SGHTA and CDR2 is FQGNSA. The CDR3 spans 15 residues. Trimming removed 4 bases from V and 6 bases from J, with 13 bases in between. The CDR3 here is CASSYNRQTNSPLHF. Here the CDR3 DNA reads TGTGCCAGCAGCTACAACCGACAGACTAATTCACCCCTCCACTTT.

This clonotype appeared a few times. The chain couples TRBV11-1 to TRBJ1-1; D gene ambiguous. The CDR3 extends over 15 amino acids. Trimming pared 3 bases from V and 5 bases from J, leaving 16 bases between. The germline V gene encodes CDR1 SGHAT and CDR2 FQDESV (reference sequence). The CDR3 DNA follows: TGTGCCAGCAGCTTTAGTATACGGGTTCGGACTGAAGCTTTCTTT. Residues: CASSFSIRVRTEAFF.

The CDR3 DNA reads as TGTGCCGCTTCGGGGGGTAGCGGGGAACAAGAGACCCAGTACTTC. It specifies CAASGGSGEQETQYF. V usage is TRBV7-3 and J usage is TRBJ2-5; 8 positions match TRBD2. Germline V gene sequence: CDR1 SGHTA, CDR2 FQGTGA. The J segment lost 2 bases and the V segment lost 11 bases, leaving 13 bases of the junction unmatched. This CDR3 has 15 amino acids.

A few counts support this clonotype. The V gene is TRBV5-1, the J gene TRBJ1-6; a possible D gene is TRBD1 (6 bases). Looked up from germline, CDR1 is SGHRS and CDR2 is YFSETQ. The V end lost 1 base, the J end lost 7 bases, and 18 bases lay between the germline ends. The CDR3 sequence is 17 residues long. The CDR3: CASSLTPGQFLNSPLHF. The CDR3, as DNA: TGCGCCAGCAGCTTGACTCCGGGACAATTTTTAAATTCACCCCTCCACTTT.

J is TRBJ1-5 and V is TRBV24-1; the D gene is possibly TRBD1 (6 bases). This CDR3 has 14 residues. The V and J ends lost 2 bases and 9 bases respectively, with 13 bases between them. CDR1 is KGHDR, CDR2 SFDVKD, per germline. The CDR3 bases are TGTGCCACCAGTGATTATGGGGGGCTAGCGCCCCAGCATTTT. Residues: CATSDYGGLAPQHF.

This clonotype has just a few counts. The rearrangement uses TRBV5-1 and TRBJ2-5; 11 nucleotides match TRBD2. This CDR3 contains 14 residues. The V gene's germline CDR1 is SGHRS and CDR2 YFSETQ. The V segment lost 7 bases and the J segment 5 bases; nucleotides outside the gene matches: 7. The CDR3 nucleotides are TGCGCCAGCGGCGGACTAGCGGGTACCGAGACCCAGTACTTC. Its protein is CASGGLAGTETQYF.

In nucleotides, the CDR3 is TGCAGCGTTGCAGGGCTAGGTGAAAAACTGTTTTTT. Encoded protein: CSVAGLGEKLFF. The chain couples TRBV29-1 to TRBJ1-4; D perhaps matches TRBD1 (5 bases). The germline V gene has CDR1 SQVTM and CDR2 ANQGSEA. The CDR3 has 12 amino acids. The V gene lost 4 bases and the J gene lost 7 bases, with 10 bases spanning the gap.

The V and J genes are TRBV6-5 and TRBJ1-4; no clear D gene. The V end was cut by 4 bases, the J end by 0 bases, with 21 bases between. This CDR3 spans 19 amino acids. Germline V gene data show CDR1 as MNHEY and CDR2 as SVGAGI. CDR3 sequence: CASSSRWNRHIATNEKLFF. The CDR3 bases are TGTGCCAGCAGTTCGAGATGGAACAGACACATTGCAACTAATGAAAAACTGTTTTTT.

The V call is TRBV5-1, the J call TRBJ2-1; the D gene is possibly TRBD1 (7 bases). Between the trimmed V and J ends, which lost 6 bases and 5 bases, there was a span of 24 bases. Looked up from germline, CDR1 is SGHRS and CDR2 is YFSETQ. The CDR3 is 17 residues long. The CDR3 DNA follows: TGCGCCAGCACCCCATTGCTCAGGGGGGATGCCCACAATGAGCAGTTCTTC. It encodes CASTPLLRGDAHNEQFF. Looking up the rest from reference TRBV5-1 and TRBJ2-1 gives the full variable domain: KAGVTQTPRYLIKTRGQQVTLSCSPISGHRSVSWYQQTPGQGLQFLFEYFSETQRNKGNFPGRFSGRQFSNSRSEMNVSTLELGDSALYLCASTPLLRGDAHNEQFFGPGTRLTVL.

The genes are TRBV12-3 or TRBV12-4 and TRBJ1-1, with D uncertain. The CDR3 is 14 amino acids. With 5 bases removed from V and 1 base from J, the gap between germline ends came to 11 bases. CDR3 amino acids: CASSPLPGNTEAFF. CDR3 DNA: TGTGCCAGCAGTCCCCTCCCGGGGAACACTGAAGCTTTCTTT.

This clonotype has just a few counts. This rearrangement joins TRBV6-5 to TRBJ2-5, with TRBD2 identical over 8 bases. Per the germline V gene, CDR1 is MNHEY and CDR2 is SVGAGI. V was clipped by 5 bases and J by 5 bases; unmatched bases: 10. This CDR3 contains 15 residues. This CDR3 reads CASSPRGGGGETQYF. As DNA, the CDR3 is TGTGCCAGCAGTCCTCGGGGGGGCGGAGGGGAGACCCAGTACTTC.

This clonotype was counted between two and nine times. The chain has TRBV21-1 and TRBJ2-2; the D call in the table, TRBD1, was not verified against the DNA. TRBV21-1 represents a pseudogene. The CDR3 spans 17 residues. This CDR3 reads CASSKSWTISNTGELFF. The CDR3 nucleotides read TGTGCCAGCAGCAAATCCTGGACAATCTCGAACACCGGGGAGCTGTTTTTT.

There are a few counts of this clonotype. The chain couples TRBV27 to TRBJ2-7; D call uncertain. The V and J ends lost 4 bases and 3 bases respectively, with 13 bases between them. The CDR3 is 14 amino acids. CDR1 is MNHEY and CDR2 is SMNVEV in the germline V gene (reference sequence). CDR3 coding DNA: TGTGCCAGCAGTTGGGCAGGCGGAGACTACGAGCAGTACTTC. It yields the protein CASSWAGGDYEQYF.